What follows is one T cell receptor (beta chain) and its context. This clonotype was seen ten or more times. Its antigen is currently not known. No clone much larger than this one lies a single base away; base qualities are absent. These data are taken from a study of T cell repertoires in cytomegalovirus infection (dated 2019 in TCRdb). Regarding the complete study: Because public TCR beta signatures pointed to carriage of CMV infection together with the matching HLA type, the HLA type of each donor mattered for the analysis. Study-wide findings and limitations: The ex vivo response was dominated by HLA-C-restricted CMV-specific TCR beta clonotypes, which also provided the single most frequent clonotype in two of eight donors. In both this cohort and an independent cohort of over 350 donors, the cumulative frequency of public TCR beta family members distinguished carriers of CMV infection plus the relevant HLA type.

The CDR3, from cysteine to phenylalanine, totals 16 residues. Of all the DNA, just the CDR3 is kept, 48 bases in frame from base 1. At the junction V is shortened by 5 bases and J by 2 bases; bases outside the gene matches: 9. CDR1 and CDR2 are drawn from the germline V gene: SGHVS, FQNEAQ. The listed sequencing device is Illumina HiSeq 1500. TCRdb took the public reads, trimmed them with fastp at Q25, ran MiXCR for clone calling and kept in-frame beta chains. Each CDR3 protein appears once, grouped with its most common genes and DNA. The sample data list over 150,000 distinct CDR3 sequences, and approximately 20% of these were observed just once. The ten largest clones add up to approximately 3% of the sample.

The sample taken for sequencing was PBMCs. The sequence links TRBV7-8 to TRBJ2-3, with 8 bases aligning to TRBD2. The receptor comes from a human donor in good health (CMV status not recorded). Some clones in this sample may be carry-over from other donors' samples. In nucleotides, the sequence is TGTGCCAGCAGCCTTGGGGCGGGAGGTTACACAGATACGCAGTATTTT. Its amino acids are CASSLGAGGYTDTQYF.